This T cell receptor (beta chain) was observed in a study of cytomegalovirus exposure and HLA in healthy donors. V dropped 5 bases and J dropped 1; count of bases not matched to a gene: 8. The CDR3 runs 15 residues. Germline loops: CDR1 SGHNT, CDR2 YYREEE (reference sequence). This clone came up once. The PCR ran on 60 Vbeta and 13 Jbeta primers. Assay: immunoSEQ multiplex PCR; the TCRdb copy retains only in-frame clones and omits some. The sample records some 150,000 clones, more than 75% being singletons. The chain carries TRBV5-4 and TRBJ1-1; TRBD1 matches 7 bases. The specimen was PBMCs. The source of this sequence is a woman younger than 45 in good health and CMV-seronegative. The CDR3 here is CASRMTGKGNTEAFF. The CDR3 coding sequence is TGTGCCAGCAGGATGACAGGGAAAGGGAACACTGAAGCTTTCTTT.